Listed below are T cell receptor beta chains from one sample, sequenced in a study of identical twins. MiXCR, run by TCRdb on the 5' RACE reads, gives a single entry per CDR3 protein. The data contain about 500,000 distinct CDR3 sequences, roughly an eighth of them singletons. The same data also contributed to another study, on yellow fever vaccine responses in identical twins.

Sequencing input: CD4+ T cells sorted from blood. Every receptor here comes from a woman between 18 and 29 years old in good health. CDR3s include the opening cysteine and the closing phenylalanine or tryptophan. D genes are given only for firm matches. Clone size, where shown, is once, few, many, or a class for clones that have expanded.

J	V	size	D	CDR3	DNA
TRBJ2-2	TRBV27	few	TRBD2	CASSLYETSDTGELFF	TGTGCCAGCAGTTTATATGAGACTAGCGACACCGGGGAGCTGTTTTTT
TRBJ2-6	TRBV5-1	NA	NA	CASSSNRVFQHPGANVLTF	TGCGCCAGCAGCTCCAACAGGGTTTTTCAGCACCCTGGGGCCAACGTCCTGACTTTC
TRBJ1-6	TRBV20-1	NA	NA	CSARDPQGEDSPLHF	TGCAGTGCTAGAGATCCGCAGGGAGAGGATTCACCCCTCCACTTT
TRBJ2-5	TRBV11-2	NA	TRBD1	CASSPTGGHQETQYF	TGTGCCAGCAGCCCCACAGGGGGGCACCAAGAGACCCAGTACTTC
TRBJ2-5	TRBV25-1	NA	TRBD1	CASTYGTGVGETQYF	TGTGCCAGCACGTACGGGACAGGGGTCGGAGAGACCCAGTACTTC
TRBJ2-7	TRBV29-1	NA	NA	CSVDGEGGSYEQYF	TGCAGCGTTGACGGGGAAGGCGGTTCCTACGAGCAGTACTTC
TRBJ2-5	TRBV12-3/TRBV12-4	many	NA	CASSPSTVLGETQYF	TGTGCCAGCAGTCCCTCGACCGTTTTGGGGGAGACCCAGTACTTC
TRBJ2-5	TRBV7-6	NA	TRBD1	CASRQGQWRQETQYF	TGTGCCAGCAGGCAGGGACAGTGGAGACAAGAGACCCAGTACTTC
TRBJ2-1	TRBV20-1	NA	NA	CCARERGRVTLNEQFF	TGCTGTGCTAGGGAGAGGGGCAGGGTGACTCTTAATGAGCAGTTCTTC
TRBJ2-3	TRBV4-1	many	NA	CASSQDQAPGDTQYF	TGCGCCAGCAGCCAAGATCAAGCACCAGGGGATACGCAGTATTTT
TRBJ2-3	TRBV20-1	NA	TRBD2	CSARRAGASTDTQYF	TGCAGTGCGAGACGAGCGGGGGCTAGCACAGATACGCAGTATTTT
TRBJ2-7	TRBV7-2	NA	NA	CASSLIGAEQYF	TGTGCCAGCAGCTTAATCGGGGCGGAGCAGTACTTC
TRBJ2-3	TRBV20-1	NA	NA	CSAISSGLRTDTQYF	TGCAGTGCTATTTCCAGTGGATTACGCACAGATACGCAGTATTTT
TRBJ2-7	TRBV6-2/TRBV6-3	few	NA	CASSSLGNYEQYF	TGTGCCAGCAGTTCCCTAGGGAACTACGAGCAGTACTTC
TRBJ2-3	TRBV20-1	few	NA	CSARVGGLGDTQYF	TGCAGTGCTAGAGTGGGGGGGCTTGGAGATACGCAGTATTTT
TRBJ2-2	TRBV5-1	NA	NA	CASSLSGGAAGELFF	TGCGCCAGTAGCTTGTCCGGGGGTGCCGCCGGGGAGCTGTTTTTT
TRBJ2-7	TRBV7-2	few	NA	CASSLGRQALYEQYF	TGTGCCAGCAGCTTAGGTAGGCAGGCCCTCTACGAGCAGTACTTC
TRBJ2-3	TRBV7-2	many	TRBD2	CASGLAGGRTDTQYF	TGTGCCAGCGGACTAGCGGGGGGACGCACAGATACGCAGTATTTT
TRBJ2-1	TRBV10-3	few	TRBD1	CAISETTGQPRFF	TGTGCCATCAGTGAGACAACGGGACAGCCGCGGTTCTTC
TRBJ2-1	TRBV30	few	TRBD2	CAWNWGSGMYNEQFF	TGTGCCTGGAATTGGGGTAGCGGGATGTACAATGAGCAGTTCTTC
TRBJ2-7	TRBV21-1	few	NA	CASSDSGRTRTYEQYF	TGTGCCAGCAGCGACTCCGGGAGGACTAGGACCTACGAGCAGTACTTC
TRBJ2-1	TRBV27	many	NA	CASRTRYNEQFF	TGTGCCAGCCGGACCCGGTACAATGAGCAGTTCTTC
TRBJ2-3	TRBV7-9	few	TRBD1	CASSWTGTGSTDTQYF	TGTGCCAGCAGCTGGACCGGGACAGGGAGCACAGATACGCAGTATTTT
TRBJ2-1	TRBV7-8	NA	TRBD2	CASSLGREGYNEQFF	TGTGCCAGCAGCTTGGGTCGGGAGGGGTACAATGAGCAGTTCTTC
TRBJ1-5	TRBV20-1	NA	NA	CSAPWGQPQLYSNQPQHF	TGCAGTGCCCCCTGGGGACAACCACAACTTTATAGCAATCAGCCCCAGCATTTT
TRBJ2-2	TRBV7-8	many	NA	CASSLVGGRDTGELFF	TGTGCCAGCAGCCTCGTCGGGGGTAGAGACACCGGGGAGCTGTTTTTT
TRBJ2-1	TRBV18	NA	TRBD1	CASSPGTGAPMTYNEQFF	TGTGCCAGCTCACCCGGGACAGGGGCCCCTATGACCTACAATGAGCAGTTCTTC
TRBJ1-6	TRBV28	NA	NA	CASSLSSEGTPLHF	TGTGCCAGCAGTTTAAGTTCGGAGGGAACACCCCTCCACTTT
TRBJ2-5	TRBV29-1	few	NA	CSVVGGIQETQYF	TGCAGCGTTGTTGGAGGGATCCAAGAGACCCAGTACTTC
TRBJ2-7	TRBV19	few	NA	CASSIGGGTYEQYF	TGTGCCAGTAGTATAGGCGGCGGGACCTACGAGCAGTACTTC
TRBJ2-7	TRBV9	NA	NA	CASSVDFASYEQYF	TGTGCCAGCAGCGTAGACTTTGCATCATACGAGCAGTACTTC
TRBJ1-6	TRBV25-1	NA	NA	CASTADSLNSPLHF	TGTGCCAGCACCGCGGACAGCCTGAATTCACCCCTCCACTTT
TRBJ2-7	TRBV11-1	few	TRBD1	CASSPGTGRSYEQYF	TGTGCCAGCAGCCCCGGGACAGGGCGATCCTACGAGCAGTACTTC
TRBJ2-1	TRBV4-3	few	TRBD2	CASSLFSGRDNEQFF	TGCGCCAGCAGCCTGTTCAGCGGGAGGGACAATGAGCAGTTCTTC
TRBJ2-1	TRBV7-2	NA	TRBD1	CASSRNRQGANNEQFF	TGTGCCAGCAGCCGAAATCGACAGGGGGCGAACAATGAGCAGTTCTTC
TRBJ2-7	TRBV7-3	NA	TRBD1	CASSSFTGGEQYF	TGTGCCAGCAGCTCGTTCACAGGGGGCGAGCAGTACTTC
TRBJ2-7	TRBV2	few	NA	CATRDNSYEQYF	TGTGCCACCCGGGACAACTCCTACGAGCAGTACTTC
TRBJ2-2	TRBV7-3	few	TRBD1	CASSLTPVTGQNTGELFF	TGTGCCAGCAGCTTAACTCCCGTGACAGGGCAGAACACCGGGGAGCTGTTTTTT
TRBJ2-1	TRBV29-1	NA	TRBD2	CSVVGTSRSYNEQFF	TGCAGCGTGGTAGGGACTAGCCGCTCCTACAATGAGCAGTTCTTC
TRBJ2-1	TRBV20-1	many	TRBD2	CSAEGGGFNEQFF	TGCAGTGCCGAGGGCGGGGGGTTTAATGAGCAGTTCTTC
TRBJ2-7	TRBV20-1	few	NA	CSADTSLSYEQYF	TGCAGTGCAGACACTTCACTCTCCTACGAGCAGTACTTC
TRBJ1-1	TRBV27	NA	NA	CASRGMGTPEAFF	TGTGCCAGCAGAGGGATGGGTACCCCTGAAGCTTTCTTT
TRBJ2-3	TRBV12-3/TRBV12-4	few	TRBD2	CASSLIAGANTDTQYF	TGTGCCAGCAGTTTAATAGCGGGGGCCAACACAGATACGCAGTATTTT
TRBJ2-7	TRBV5-1	few	TRBD2	CASSLRASGGSTYEQYF	TGCGCCAGCAGCTTGCGGGCTAGCGGGGGATCAACCTACGAGCAGTACTTC
TRBJ1-4	TRBV18	few	NA	CASSPRLGEKLFF	TGTGCCAGCTCACCTAGACTTGGAGAAAAACTGTTTTTT
TRBJ2-1	TRBV7-2	NA	NA	CASSPEGSRLYNEQFF	TGTGCCAGCAGCCCCGAGGGCAGCCGATTATACAATGAGCAGTTCTTC
TRBJ2-5	TRBV18	few	NA	CASSRQLEYYQETQYF	TGTGCCAGCTCACGACAGTTGGAGTACTACCAAGAGACCCAGTACTTC
TRBJ1-4	TRBV18	NA	TRBD1	CASSQGQPATNEKLFF	TGTGCCAGCTCACAGGGACAGCCTGCAACTAATGAAAAACTGTTTTTT